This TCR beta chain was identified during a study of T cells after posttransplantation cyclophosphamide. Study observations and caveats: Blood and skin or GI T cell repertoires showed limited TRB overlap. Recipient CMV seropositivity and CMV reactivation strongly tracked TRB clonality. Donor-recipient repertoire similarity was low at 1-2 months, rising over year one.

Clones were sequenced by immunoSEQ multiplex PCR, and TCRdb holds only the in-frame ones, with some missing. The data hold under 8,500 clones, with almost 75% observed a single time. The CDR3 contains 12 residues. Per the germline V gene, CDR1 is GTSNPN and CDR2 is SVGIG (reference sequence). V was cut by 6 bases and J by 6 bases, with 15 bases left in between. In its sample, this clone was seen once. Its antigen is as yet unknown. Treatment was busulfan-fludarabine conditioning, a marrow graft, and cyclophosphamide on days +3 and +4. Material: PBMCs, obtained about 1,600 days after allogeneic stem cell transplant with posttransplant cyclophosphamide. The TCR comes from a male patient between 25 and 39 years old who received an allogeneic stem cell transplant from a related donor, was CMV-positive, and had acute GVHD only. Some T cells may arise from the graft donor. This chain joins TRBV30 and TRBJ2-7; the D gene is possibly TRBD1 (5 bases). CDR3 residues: CACEDSTGEQYF. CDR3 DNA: TGTGCCTGTGAAGACAGTACGGGCGAGCAGTACTTC.